This T cell receptor beta chain was identified during a study of blood T cell repertoires in COVID-19. Study information: The analysed material was cDNA or gDNA that came from T cells, B-cell-depleted T cells, or PBMCs.

Assay used: immunoSEQ multiplex PCR; TCRdb lists only in-frame clones, some missing. This sample has approximately 170,000 clones, with roughly 84% found just once. Germline V gene sequence: CDR1 MNHEY, CDR2 SMNVEV (reference sequence). The V segment lost 3 bases and the J segment 5 bases; nucleotides outside the gene matches: 7. The length of the CDR3 is 15 residues. V gene TRBV27 combines with J gene TRBJ2-5; 9 bases match TRBD2. Source material: peripheral blood. The clonotype comes from a man in his 70s with active or convalescent COVID-19. CDR3 loop: CASSFLSREGETQYF. CDR3 nucleotide sequence: TGTGCCAGCAGTTTCCTCTCGCGGGAGGGGGAGACCCAGTACTTC.